This T cell receptor (beta chain) was profiled in a study of OX40 agonist ivuxolimab in advanced cancers. Study in general: Patients received ivuxolimab, an intravenous treatment, every 2 weeks at 0.01 to 10 mg/kg. Partial responses occurred in three patients (one hepatocellular carcinoma, two cutaneous melanoma).

V lost 0 bases and J lost 5, with 11 bases in between. The V gene's germline CDR1 is SGDLS and CDR2 YYNGEE. The CDR3 is 14 residues long. Cycle 7 day 1, cycle 4 day 1, and baseline were the timepoints at which blood was sampled. The method was immunoSEQ multiplex PCR; TCRdb's version includes in-frame clones alone and lacks a portion of them. Of 22,000 or so clones in the sample, roughly 80% were seen once. This clone came up once. The TCR sequence derives from an adult with an advanced solid tumor such as melanoma, head and neck, liver or kidney cancer. The specimen comprised CD4+ or CD8+ T cells sorted from blood, sampled in a trial of the OX40 agonist ivuxolimab. The genes are TRBV9 and TRBJ2-5; maybe TRBD1 (5 bases). The CDR3 loop is CASSVGQFTETQYF. DNA of the CDR3: TGTGCCAGCAGCGTAGGACAGTTTACTGAGACCCAGTACTTC.